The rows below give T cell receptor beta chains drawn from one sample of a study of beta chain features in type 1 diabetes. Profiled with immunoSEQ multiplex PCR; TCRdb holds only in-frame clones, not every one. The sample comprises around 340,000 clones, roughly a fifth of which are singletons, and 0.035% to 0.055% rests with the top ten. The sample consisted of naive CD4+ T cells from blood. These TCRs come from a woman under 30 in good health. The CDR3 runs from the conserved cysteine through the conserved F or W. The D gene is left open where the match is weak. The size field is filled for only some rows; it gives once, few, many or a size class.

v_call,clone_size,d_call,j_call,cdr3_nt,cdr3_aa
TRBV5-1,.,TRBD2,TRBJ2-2,TGCGCCAGCAGCCCCGGGACTAGCGGGACCTACACCGGGGAGCTGTTTTTT,CASSPGTSGTYTGELFF
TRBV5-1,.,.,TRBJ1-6,TGCGCCAGCAGCCAACTCGGGGGTACGGATTCACCCCTCCACTTT,CASSQLGGTDSPLHF
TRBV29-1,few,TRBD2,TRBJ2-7,TGCAGCGCCCTAGCGGGGGCCACCTACGAGCAGTACTTC,CSALAGATYEQYF
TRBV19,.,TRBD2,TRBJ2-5,TGTGCCAGTAGCCCGGGGGGTAGCCGGGAGACCCAGTACTTC,CASSPGGSRETQYF
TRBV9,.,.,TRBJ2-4,TGTGCCAGCAGCGTAGTAGCACCGTGGCACATTCAGTACTTC,CASSVVAPWHIQYF
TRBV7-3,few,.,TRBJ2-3,TGTGCCAGCAGCTTATTTGGGGGCTCAGATACGCAGTATTTT,CASSLFGGSDTQYF
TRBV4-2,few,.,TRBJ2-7,TGTGCCAGCAGCCGAGGACTACGGCCGGGAGAGCAGTACTTC,CASSRGLRPGEQYF
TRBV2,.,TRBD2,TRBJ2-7,TGTGCCAGCAGTGAGACGGGGAGGGAATACGAGCAGTACTTC,CASSETGREYEQYF
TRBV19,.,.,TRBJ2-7,TGTGCCAGTAGTACGAACAGGGATCGGTACGAGCAGTACTTC,CASSTNRDRYEQYF
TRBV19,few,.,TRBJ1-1,TGTGCCAGTAGCATCGAGGGAATGAACACTGAAGCTTTCTTT,CASSIEGMNTEAFF
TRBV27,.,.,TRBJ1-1,TGTGCCAGCAGTTTGCGAGCGAACACTGAAGCTTTCTTT,CASSLRANTEAFF
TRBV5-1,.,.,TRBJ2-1,TGCGCCAGCAGCTTGGCCTTTGACAATGAGCAGTTCTTC,CASSLAFDNEQFF
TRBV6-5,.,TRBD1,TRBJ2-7,TGTGCCAGCAGCCACTGGACAGGGGGATCTGGGGAGCAGTACTTC,CASSHWTGGSGEQYF
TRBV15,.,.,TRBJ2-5,TGTGCCACCAGCAGAGATTCCCACGGGGAGACCCAGTACTTC,CATSRDSHGETQYF
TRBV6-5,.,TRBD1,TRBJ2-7,TGTGCCAGCAGTTATATTTCTGGGACAGTCACCTACGAGCAGTACTTC,CASSYISGTVTYEQYF
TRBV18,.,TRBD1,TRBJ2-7,TGTGCCAGCTCGTCGGGACAGGGGGCAGGCGAGCAGTACTTC,CASSSGQGAGEQYF
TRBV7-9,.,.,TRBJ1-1,TGTGCCAGCAGCTTAGCTGAAGAGCCGGTGGCTTTCTTT,CASSLAEEPVAFF